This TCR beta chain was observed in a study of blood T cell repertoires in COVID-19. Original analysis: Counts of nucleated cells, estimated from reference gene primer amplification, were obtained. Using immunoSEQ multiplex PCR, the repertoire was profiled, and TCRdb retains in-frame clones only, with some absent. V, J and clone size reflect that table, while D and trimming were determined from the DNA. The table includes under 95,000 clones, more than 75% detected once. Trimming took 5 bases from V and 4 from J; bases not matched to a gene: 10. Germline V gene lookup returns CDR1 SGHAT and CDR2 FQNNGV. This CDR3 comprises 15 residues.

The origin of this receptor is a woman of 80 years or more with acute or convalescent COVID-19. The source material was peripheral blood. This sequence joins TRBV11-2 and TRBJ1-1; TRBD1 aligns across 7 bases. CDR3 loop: CASSKPGQSITEAFF. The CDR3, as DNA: TGTGCCAGCAGCAAGCCGGGACAGTCGATCACTGAAGCTTTCTTT.